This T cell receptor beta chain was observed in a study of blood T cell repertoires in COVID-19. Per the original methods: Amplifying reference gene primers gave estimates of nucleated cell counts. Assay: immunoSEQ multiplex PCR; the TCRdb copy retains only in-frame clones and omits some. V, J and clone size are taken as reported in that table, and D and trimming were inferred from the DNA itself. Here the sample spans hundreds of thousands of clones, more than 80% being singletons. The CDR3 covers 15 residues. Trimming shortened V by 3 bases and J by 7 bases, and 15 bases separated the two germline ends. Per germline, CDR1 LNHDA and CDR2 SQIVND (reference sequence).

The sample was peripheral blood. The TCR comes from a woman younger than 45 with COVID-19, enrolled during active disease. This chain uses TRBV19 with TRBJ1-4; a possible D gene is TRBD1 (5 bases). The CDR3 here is CASSIQGSTREKLFF. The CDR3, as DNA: TGTGCCAGTAGTATCCAGGGTTCCACACGTGAAAAACTGTTTTTT.